The T cell receptor (beta chain) described here comes from a study of T-cell reconstitution after alpha-beta-depleted transplantation in children. Findings of the study overall: At one year after transplant, newly produced T cells mostly accounted for T-cell counts and diversity. As was reported, about two months after transplant, alpha-beta T cells came from several hundred expanded graft clones. Surviving recipient T cells and thymic progenitors accounted for the high day-60 TCRbeta diversity observed in some patients.

Unique molecular identifiers were incorporated into the prepared TCRbeta library. MiXCR, run by TCRdb on the PCR reads, gives a single entry per CDR3 protein. The top ten hold 20% to 30% of the sample, which has about 280,000 distinct CDR3 sequences, approximately 10% seen once. This clonotype was counted many times. What it binds is not known. V was clipped by 3 bases and J by 4 bases; unmatched bases: 9. CDR3 size: 14 residues. Germline values: CDR1 SQVTM, CDR2 ANQGSEA. The source was peripheral blood, collected 180 days after TCRalphabeta/CD19-depleted stem cell transplant. This chain connects TRBV29-1 to TRBJ2-7, with 7 nucleotides matching TRBD2. The source is a male patient aged 2 to 10 who had a stem cell transplant for chronic granulomatous disease, so the T cells may come from the graft donor. CDR3 amino acids: CSVEPKGLLYEQYF. The CDR3, as DNA: TGCAGCGTTGAGCCAAAGGGACTACTTTACGAGCAGTACTTC.